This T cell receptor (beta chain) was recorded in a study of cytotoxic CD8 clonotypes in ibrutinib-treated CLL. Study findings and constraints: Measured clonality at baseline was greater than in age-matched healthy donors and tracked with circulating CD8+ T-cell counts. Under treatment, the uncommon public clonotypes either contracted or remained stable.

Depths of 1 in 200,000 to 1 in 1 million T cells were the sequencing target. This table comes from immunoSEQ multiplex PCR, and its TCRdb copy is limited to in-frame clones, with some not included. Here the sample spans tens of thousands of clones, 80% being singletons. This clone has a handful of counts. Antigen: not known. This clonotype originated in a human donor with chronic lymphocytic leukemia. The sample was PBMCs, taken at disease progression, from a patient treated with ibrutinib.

DNA of the CDR3: TGTGCCAGCACCTACTGGACTAGCGGGGGGAGTACGCAGTATTTT. As protein: CASTYWTSGGSTQYF. V is TRBV6-5 and J is TRBJ2-3; 14 bases fit TRBD2. V trimming: 7 bases; J trimming: 8 bases; junction bases outside the gene matches: 8. This CDR3 is 15 amino acids long. Per germline, CDR1 MNHEY and CDR2 SVGAGI.